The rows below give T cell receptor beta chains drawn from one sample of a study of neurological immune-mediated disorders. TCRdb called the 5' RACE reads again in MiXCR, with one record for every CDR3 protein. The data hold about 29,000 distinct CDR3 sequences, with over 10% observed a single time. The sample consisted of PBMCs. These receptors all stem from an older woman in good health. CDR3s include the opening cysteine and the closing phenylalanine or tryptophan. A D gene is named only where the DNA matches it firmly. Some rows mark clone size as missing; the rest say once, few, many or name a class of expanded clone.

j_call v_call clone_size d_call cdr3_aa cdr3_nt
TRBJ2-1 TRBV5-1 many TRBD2 CASSDSGGYNEQFF TGCGCCAGCAGTGATAGCGGGGGGTACAATGAGCAGTTCTTC
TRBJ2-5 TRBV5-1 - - CASSFTRRGQETQYF TGCGCCAGCAGCTTCACGAGGAGGGGCCAAGAGACCCAGTACTTT
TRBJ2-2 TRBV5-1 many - CASSWEWSTGELFF TGCGCCAGCAGCTGGGAATGGAGCACCGGGGAGCTGTTTTTT
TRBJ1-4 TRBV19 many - CASSITWATNEKLFF TGTGCCAGTAGTATTACCTGGGCAACTAATGAAAAACTGTTTTTT
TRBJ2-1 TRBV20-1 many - CSALDASSYNEQFF TGCAGTGCCCTGGACGCAAGCTCCTACAATGAGCAGTTCTTC
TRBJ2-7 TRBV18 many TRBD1 CASSPGGQAYEQYF TGTGCCAGCTCACCAGGGGGACAGGCCTACGAGCAGTACTTC
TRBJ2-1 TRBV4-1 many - CASSQVDIISYNEQFF TGCGCCAGCAGCCAAGTTGACATTATCTCCTACAATGAGCAGTTCTTC
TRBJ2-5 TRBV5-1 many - CASSLDPHGRQETQYF TGCGCCAGCAGCTTGGATCCACATGGCCGTCAAGAGACCCAGTACTTC
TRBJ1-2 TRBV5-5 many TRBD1 CASSPRQGEGYTF TGTGCCAGCAGCCCTAGACAGGGTGAGGGCTACACCTTC
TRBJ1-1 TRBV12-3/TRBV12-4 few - CASSFQGHTEAFF TGTGCCAGCAGTTTTCAGGGGCACACTGAAGCTTTCTTT
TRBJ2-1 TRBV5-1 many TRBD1 CASSFQGVQFF TGCGCCAGCAGCTTTCAGGGGGTACAGTTCTTC
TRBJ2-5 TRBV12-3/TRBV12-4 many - CASSLGRDETQYF TGTGCCAGCAGTTTGGGCAGGGACGAGACCCAGTACTTC
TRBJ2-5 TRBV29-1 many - CSVEHPQGSETQYF TGCAGCGTTGAACATCCTCAAGGGTCGGAGACCCAGTACTTC
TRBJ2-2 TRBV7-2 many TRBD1 CASTERQGRNTGELFF TGTGCCAGCACCGAGAGACAGGGTCGAAACACCGGGGAGCTGTTTTTT
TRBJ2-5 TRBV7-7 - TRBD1 CASSSLPGQGTRETQYF TGTGCCAGCAGCTCGCTTCCGGGACAGGGTACGCGAGAGACCCAGTACTTC
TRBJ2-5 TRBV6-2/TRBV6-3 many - CASIQRGAHSSAQYF TGTGCCAGCATTCAACGGGGTGCGCACTCCTCCGCCCAGTACTTC
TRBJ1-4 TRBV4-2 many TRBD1 CASSQEGQGIDEKLFF TGTGCCAGCAGCCAAGAGGGACAGGGGATAGACGAAAAACTGTTTTTT
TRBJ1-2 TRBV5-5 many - CASSVYQIRDTNYGYTF TGTGCCAGCAGCGTCTACCAAATCAGGGATACTAACTATGGCTACACCTTC
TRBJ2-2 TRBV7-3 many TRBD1 CASSPPGQGPGELFF TGTGCCAGCAGCCCACCGGGACAGGGCCCCGGGGAGCTGTTTTTT
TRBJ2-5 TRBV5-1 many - CASSLPEETQYF TGCGCCAGCAGCTTGCCCGAAGAGACCCAGTACTTC
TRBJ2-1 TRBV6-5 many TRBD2 CASSTSGLSYNEQFF TGTGCCAGCAGCACTAGCGGCCTCTCCTACAATGAGCAGTTCTTC
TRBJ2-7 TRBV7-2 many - CASTPSRGREQYF TGTGCCAGCACCCCATCCAGGGGCAGGGAGCAGTACTTC
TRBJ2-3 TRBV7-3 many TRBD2 CASSPRTSGLTDTQYF TGTGCCAGCAGCCCTAGGACTAGCGGACTCACAGATACGCAGTATTTT
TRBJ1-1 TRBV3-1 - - CASSLRWQNTEAFF TGTGCCAGCAGCCTGAGGTGGCAGAACACTGAAGCTTTCTTT
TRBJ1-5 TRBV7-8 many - CASSPQGRGGQPQHF TGTGCCAGCAGCCCACAGGGACGGGGGGGTCAGCCCCAGCATTTT
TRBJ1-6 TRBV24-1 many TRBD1 CATSDGGQGGTSPLHF TGTGCCACCAGTGACGGCGGACAGGGGGGGACTTCACCCCTCCACTTT
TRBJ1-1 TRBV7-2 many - CASSLTPGQFDRAFF TGTGCCAGCAGCTTAACCCCCGGACAGTTCGACCGAGCTTTCTTT
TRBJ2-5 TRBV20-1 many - CSAAQGLQETQYF TGCAGTGCCGCCCAGGGCCTCCAAGAGACCCAGTACTTC
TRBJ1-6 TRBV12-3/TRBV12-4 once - CASSPPVLGGGSYNSPLHF TGTGCCAGTAGTCCACCGGTACTGGGGGGGGGCTCCTATAATTCACCCCTCCACTTT
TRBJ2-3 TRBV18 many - CASSPADGAGTQYF TGTGCCAGCTCACCAGCAGACGGTGCAGGGACGCAGTATTTT
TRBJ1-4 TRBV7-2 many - CASSSGTHEKLFF TGTGCCAGCAGCTCCGGGACACATGAAAAACTGTTTTTT
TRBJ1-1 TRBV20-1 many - CSAFARAQVRLKPMNTEAFF TGCAGTGCTTTCGCCCGAGCCCAAGTGCGACTAAAGCCCATGAACACTGAAGCTTTCTTT
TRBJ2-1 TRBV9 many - CASSDPARGVEGSYNEQFF TGTGCCAGCAGCGACCCCGCCCGCGGGGTGGAGGGCTCCTACAATGAGCAGTTCTTC
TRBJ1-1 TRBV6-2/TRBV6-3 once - CASSAAEMNTEAFF TGTGCCAGCAGTGCCGCGGAGATGAACACTGAAGCTTTCTTT
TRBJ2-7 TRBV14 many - CASSRTSLEQYF TGTGCCAGCAGCCGGACATCTCTCGAGCAGTACTTC
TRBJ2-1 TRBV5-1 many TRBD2 CASSSSGTSGGDEQFF TGCGCCAGCAGCTCATCCGGGACTAGCGGGGGGGATGAGCAGTTCTTC
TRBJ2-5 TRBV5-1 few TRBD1 CASSLEGQGPETQYF TGCGCCAGCAGCTTGGAGGGACAGGGGCCGGAGACCCAGTACTTC
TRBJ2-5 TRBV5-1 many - CASSLAPAETQYF TGCGCCAGCAGCTTGGCCCCGGCGGAGACCCAGTACTTC
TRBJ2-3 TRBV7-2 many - CASSLEGGAGTQYF TGTGCCAGCAGCTTAGAGGGGGGGGCCGGTACGCAGTATTTT
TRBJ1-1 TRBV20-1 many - CSARGSEGGVTEAFF TGCAGTGCTAGAGGCTCAGAAGGGGGGGTCACTGAAGCTTTCTTT